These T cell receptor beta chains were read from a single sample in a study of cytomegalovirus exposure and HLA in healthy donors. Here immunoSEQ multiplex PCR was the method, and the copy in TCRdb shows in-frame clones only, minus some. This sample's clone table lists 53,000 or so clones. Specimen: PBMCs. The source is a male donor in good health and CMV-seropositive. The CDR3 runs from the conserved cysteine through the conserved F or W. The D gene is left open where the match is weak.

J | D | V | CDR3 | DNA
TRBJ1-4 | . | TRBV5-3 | CARTQTRGTNEKLFF | TGTGCCAGAACCCAGACCAGGGGAACTAATGAAAAACTGTTTTTT
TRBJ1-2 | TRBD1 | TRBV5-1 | CASSFSTGEARTF | TGCGCCAGCAGCTTTTCGACAGGGGAAGCTCGCACCTTC
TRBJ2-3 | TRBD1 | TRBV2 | CASKDRDIPPDTQYF | TGTGCCAGCAAGGACAGGGATATACCACCAGATACGCAGTATTTT
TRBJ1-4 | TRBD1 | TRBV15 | CATSSPGQGTNEKLFF | TGTGCCACCAGCAGTCCAGGACAGGGCACTAATGAAAAACTGTTTTTT
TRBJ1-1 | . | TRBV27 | CASSFLTGGIEAFF | TGTGCCAGCAGTTTTCTCACGGGGGGAATTGAAGCTTTCTTT
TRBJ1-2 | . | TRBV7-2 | CASSLGQIPNYGYTF | TGTGCCAGCAGCTTAGGACAGATCCCTAACTATGGCTACACCTTC
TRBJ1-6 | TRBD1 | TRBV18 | CASCNTGTEDSPLHF | TGTGCCAGCTGCAACACCGGGACAGAGGATTCACCCCTCCACTTT
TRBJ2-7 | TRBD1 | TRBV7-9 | CASSLEYWDRMDYEQYF | TGTGCCAGCAGCTTAGAATATTGGGACAGGATGGACTACGAGCAGTACTTC
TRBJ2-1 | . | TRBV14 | CASSVEGVIGEQFF | TGTGCCAGCAGCGTAGAGGGCGTAATTGGTGAGCAGTTCTTC
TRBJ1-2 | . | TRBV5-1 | CASSLEGRGNGYTF | TGCGCCAGCAGCTTGGAAGGCAGGGGAAATGGCTACACCTTC
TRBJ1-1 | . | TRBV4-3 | CASSQDGQMNTEAFF | TGCGCCAGCAGCCAAGATGGCCAGATGAACACTGAAGCTTTCTTT
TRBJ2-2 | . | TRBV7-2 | CASSFRSGELFF | TGTGCCAGCAGCTTCCGGTCCGGGGAGCTGTTTTTT
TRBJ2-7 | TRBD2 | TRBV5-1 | CASSLAPASGGYEQYF | TGCGCCAGCAGCTTGGCTCCAGCTAGCGGGGGCTACGAGCAGTACTTC
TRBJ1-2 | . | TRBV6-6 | CASSYTGGYTF | TGTGCCAGCAGTTACACGGGGGGCTACACCTTC
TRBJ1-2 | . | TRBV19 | CASSNGRGNGYTF | TGTGCCAGTAGTAATGGCAGGGGAAATGGCTACACCTTC
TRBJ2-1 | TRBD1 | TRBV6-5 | CASSYSRTGANEQFF | TGTGCCAGCAGTTACTCAAGGACAGGGGCCAATGAGCAGTTCTTC
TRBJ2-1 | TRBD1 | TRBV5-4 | CASSQDRASYNEQFF | TGTGCCAGCAGCCAAGACAGGGCGTCCTACAATGAGCAGTTCTTC
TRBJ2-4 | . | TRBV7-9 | CASSPPSDDLAKNIQYF | TGTGCCAGCAGCCCCCCTAGCGATGACCTAGCCAAAAACATTCAGTACTTC
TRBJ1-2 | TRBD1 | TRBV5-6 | CASRPGQGNYGYTF | TGTGCCAGCAGGCCTGGACAGGGCAACTATGGCTACACCTTC
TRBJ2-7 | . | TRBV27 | CASSETGAYEQYF | TGTGCCAGCAGTGAGACAGGCGCCTACGAGCAGTACTTC
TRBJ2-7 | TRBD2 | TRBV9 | CASSVGGGTAPYEQYF | TGTGCCAGCAGCGTAGGGGGGGGGACTGCGCCTTACGAGCAGTACTTC
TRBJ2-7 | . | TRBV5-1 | CASSLATPGSYEQYF | TGCGCCAGCAGCCTGGCGACTCCAGGGTCCTACGAGCAGTACTTC
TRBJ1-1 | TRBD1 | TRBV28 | CASSFTGGNTEAFF | TGTGCCAGCAGTTTCACAGGGGGCAACACTGAAGCTTTCTTT
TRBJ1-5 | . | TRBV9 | CASSVALNQPQHF | TGTGCCAGCAGCGTAGCCCTCAATCAGCCCCAGCATTTT
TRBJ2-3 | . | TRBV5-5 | CASSLRLFTDTQYF | TGTGCCAGCAGCTTGCGACTGTTCACAGATACGCAGTATTTT
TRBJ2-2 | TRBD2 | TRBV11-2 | CASSTSGGSTGELFF | TGTGCCAGCAGTACTAGCGGGGGGTCAACCGGGGAGCTGTTTTTT
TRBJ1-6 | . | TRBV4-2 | CASSQREIPYYNSPLHF | TGTGCCAGCAGCCAAAGAGAGATACCCTATTATAATTCACCCCTCCACTTT